The clone carrying this TCR beta chain has a handful of counts. What it binds is not known. These data originate in a study of blood T cells in healthy people across ages. On the study more broadly: Capture via template switching afforded approximately one barcoded beta molecule per two T cells. The study, taken as a whole, reports: Older age went with lower TCR beta diversity per million T cells, in a roughly linear way. One million T cells yielded diversity estimates that were considered underestimates.

CDR3 length equals 16 residues. After removal of 7 bases from V and 2 bases from J, the junction contained 12 bases not matched to a gene. Germline V lookup: CDR1 MNHEY, CDR2 SVGEGT. A J-beta primer mix and a sample-barcoded 5' primer were used in a second PCR of about 6 to 12 cycles. With 12 random nucleotides, a template-switch adaptor tagged each individual cDNA molecule. MiXCR, run by TCRdb on the 5' RACE reads, gives a single entry per CDR3 protein. In the table there are 550,000 to 700,000 distinct CDR3 sequences, about 25% of which are singletons. The clonotype was recovered from a woman between 65 and 79 years old in good health. The chain uses TRBV6-2 or TRBV6-3 and TRBJ2-7; 9 positions match TRBD1. The sample taken for sequencing was blood. The CDR3 DNA follows: TGTGCCAGCACCCTCACCGGGACAGGGAGACCCTACGAGCAGTACTTC. It specifies CASTLTGTGRPYEQYF.